The 15 T cell receptor beta chains below come from one sample, sequenced in a study of blood T cell repertoires in COVID-19. TCRdb's copy holds only in-frame clones and misses some; the assay was immunoSEQ multiplex PCR. In the table there are hundreds of thousands of clones, approximately 92% of which are singletons. Sequencing was performed on PBMCs or T cells enriched from blood (not recorded which). These TCRs come from a man aged 25-45 years who had recovered from COVID-19.

J is TRBJ2-7 and V is TRBV3-1 (or the pseudogene TRBV3-2); TRBD2 is a possible D gene (6 bases). V lost 0 bases, J lost 2 bases, and 17 bases lay in between. Germline values: CDR1 LGHDT, CDR2 YNNKEL (reference sequence). The CDR3 runs to 17 residues. CDR3 coding DNA: TGTGCCAGCAGCCAAGATCCGAGCCTTTGGGAGGCCTACGAGCAGTACTTC. It encodes CASSQDPSLWEAYEQYF.

V and J are TRBV28 and TRBJ1-5; 7 nucleotides agree with TRBD1. This CDR3 has 15 residues. From germline, CDR1 is MDHEN and CDR2 SYDVKM. V dropped 5 bases and J dropped 3; count of bases not matched to a gene: 7. The CDR3 sequence: CASSQTGRYNQPQHF. CDR3 nucleotides: TGTGCCAGCAGTCAGACAGGGAGGTACAATCAGCCCCAGCATTTT.

The chain combines TRBV11-2 with TRBJ2-7; tentatively, D is TRBD1 (5 bases). Germline CDR1 and CDR2: SGHAT and FQNNGV. CDR3 length: 12 residues. With 4 bases removed from V and 3 bases from J, the gap between germline ends came to 7 bases. CDR3 sequence (DNA): TGTGCCAGCAGCTCGACAGACTACGAGCAGTACTTC. It yields the protein CASSSTDYEQYF.

The J gene is TRBJ2-7, the V gene TRBV4-1; TRBD2 aligns across 10 bases. The V and J ends lost 1 base and 1 base, in that order; junction bases with no gene match: 4. CDR3 length: 16 amino acids. Germline CDR1 is MGHRA and CDR2 is YSYEKL. CDR3 sequence (DNA): TGCGCCAGCAGCCAAGTCGGGACTAGCGAATCCTACGAGCAGTACTTC. Translated: CASSQVGTSESYEQYF.

The CDR3 region is CASIGRLPTDTQYF. The CDR3 DNA follows: TGTGCCAGCATCGGCAGGCTACCAACAGATACGCAGTATTTT. The chain couples TRBV2 to TRBJ2-3; D unresolved. The CDR3 runs to 14 residues. V lost 7 bases and J 3 bases, leaving 14 bases between the germline ends. Germline V gene data show CDR1 as SNHLY and CDR2 as FYNNEI. The whole variable domain, filled in from reference TRBV2 and TRBJ2-3, reads EPEVTQTPSHQVTQMGQEVILRCVPISNHLYFYWYRQILGQKVEFLVSFYNNEISEKSEIFDDQFSVERPDGSNFTLKIRSTKLEDSAMYFCASIGRLPTDTQYFGPGTRLTVL.

For the CDR3, the DNA is TGTGCCAGCAGTCCAGGGGGGACCGAGCAGTACTTC. Translating it yields CASSPGGTEQYF. The gene calls are TRBV28 and TRBJ2-7, with D tentatively TRBD1 (7 bases). CDR1 is MDHEN and CDR2 is SYDVKM in the germline V gene. CDR3 length: 12 amino acids. V was pared by 5 bases and J by 6 bases, with 11 bases between.

The J gene is TRBJ1-2, the V gene TRBV5-4; 9 bases are a match to TRBD1. Germline loops: CDR1 SGHNT, CDR2 YYREEE (reference sequence). The CDR3 loop spans 15 amino acids. The trim removed 2 bases at V and 3 bases at J, leaving 5 bases unmatched. CDR3 protein: CASSLGDRVDYGYTF. The CDR3 DNA follows: TGTGCCAGCAGCTTAGGGGACAGGGTCGACTATGGCTACACCTTC.

This sequence joins TRBV18 and TRBJ2-4, with no clear D. The CDR3 spans 11 residues. V dropped 5 bases and J dropped 8 bases, with 7 bases sitting between them. From germline, CDR1 is KGHSH and CDR2 LQKENI. This CDR3 reads CASSSSDIQYF. CDR3 coding DNA: TGTGCCAGCTCATCCTCGGACATTCAGTACTTC.

The chain couples TRBV27 to TRBJ1-1; D gene uncertain. CDR3 length equals 14 residues. Trimming left V 3 bases short and J 1 base short, with 9 bases between. Per germline, CDR1 MNHEY and CDR2 SMNVEV (reference sequence). In DNA form, the CDR3 reads TGTGCCAGCAGTTTCTCTCCCCCGAACACTGAAGCTTTCTTT. As protein: CASSFSPPNTEAFF.

The gene calls are TRBV7-9 and TRBJ2-7; TRBD1 might be the D (6 bases). V shed 4 bases and J shed 3 bases, with 10 bases lying between them. CDR1 SEHNR and CDR2 FQNEAQ come from the germline V gene (reference sequence). The CDR3 consists of 13 residues. In DNA form, the CDR3 reads TGTGCCAGCAGCTACCAGGGGCTCTACGAGCAGTACTTC. Its translation: CASSYQGLYEQYF. The whole variable domain, filled in from reference TRBV7-9 and TRBJ2-7, reads DTGVSQNPRHKITKRGQNVTFRCDPISEHNRLYWYRQTLGQGPEFLTYFQNEAQLEKSRLLSDRFSAERPKGSFSTLEIQRTEQGDSAMYLCASSYQGLYEQYFGPGTRLTVT.

The rearrangement uses TRBV25-1 and TRBJ1-3; D perhaps matches TRBD1 (5 bases). This CDR3 is 14 amino acids long. V was clipped by 5 bases and J by 2 bases, with 10 bases between them. Germline CDR1 MGHDK, CDR2 SYGVNS. CDR3 region: CASSLPGAGNTIYF. As DNA, the CDR3 is TGTGCCAGCAGTCTGCCGGGGGCTGGAAACACCATATATTTT.

The V gene is TRBV28, the J gene TRBJ2-1; D may be TRBD1 (6 bases). The CDR3 totals 15 residues. Between the trimmed V and J ends, which lost 1 base and 8 bases, there was a span of 15 bases. Germline values: CDR1 MDHEN, CDR2 SYDVKM. CDR3 in amino acids: CASSLFVRGRDEQFF. CDR3 coding DNA: TGTGCCAGCAGTTTATTTGTCAGGGGCAGGGATGAGCAGTTCTTC.

This clone was seen once. The chain joins TRBV11-2 to TRBJ2-1; the match to TRBD2 covers 12 bases. In germline, CDR1 is SGHAT, CDR2 FQNNGV. Trimming removed 3 bases from V and 4 bases from J; junction bases left unmatched: 1. The CDR3 sequence is 15 residues long. This CDR3 is CASSFGTSGYNEQFF. The CDR3 DNA reads TGTGCCAGCAGCTTCGGGACTAGCGGGTACAATGAGCAGTTCTTC.

This clone turned up a few times. J is TRBJ2-5 and V is TRBV5-8, with 7 bases that match TRBD2. With V trimmed by 4 bases and J by 7 bases, 13 bases remained unmatched. In germline, CDR1 is SGHTS, CDR2 YDEGEE. The CDR3 loop spans 15 amino acids. The CDR3 nucleotides read TGTGCCAGCAGCCTTACTAGCGATGGGTCTGGGACCCAGTACTTC. Its protein is CASSLTSDGSGTQYF.

The J gene is TRBJ2-2, the V gene TRBV5-1; 7 nucleotides agree with TRBD1. There are 15 residues in the CDR3. Germline trimming cut 4 bases from V and 5 bases from J; bases unmatched to any gene: 8. The germline V gene encodes CDR1 SGHRS and CDR2 YFSETQ. The CDR3 sequence is CASSVTGSNTGELFF. DNA of the CDR3: TGCGCCAGCAGCGTGACAGGGAGTAATACCGGGGAGCTGTTTTTT.